This is a list of T cell receptor beta chains from one sample in a study of tumour-infiltrating T cells in Burkitt lymphoma. Generated by immunoSEQ multiplex PCR, the TCRdb table keeps only in-frame clones and is missing some. In the table there are approximately 2,800 clones, around 82% of which are singletons. Sequenced: tumor tissue. The origin of the receptors is a human donor with diffuse large B-cell lymphoma. The CDR3 runs from the conserved cysteine through the conserved F or W. D genes are given only for firm matches. Size is omitted from some rows. Given values are once, few, many or a class for expanded clones.

TGTGCCAGTAGTTGGGGAAGCAGTGGAACTGAAGCTTTCTTT | CASSWGSSGTEAFF | NA | NA | TRBJ1-1 | TRBV19
TGTGCCAGCAGCGCGGGGGTGAACACTGAAGCTTTCTTT | CASSAGVNTEAFF | NA | NA | TRBJ1-1 | TRBV11-3
TGCGCCAGCAGCCAAGGAGAGGCGGATTTGGAGACCCAGTACTTC | CASSQGEADLETQYF | NA | few | TRBJ2-5 | TRBV4-1
TGTGCCAGCAGCTTAAGGGGACAGCGAGTCACAATGAACACTGAAGCTTTCTTT | CASSLRGQRVTMNTEAFF | TRBD1 | NA | TRBJ1-1 | TRBV7-8
TGTGCCAGCAGGCGATCTCTAGATGAGCAGTTCTTC | CASRRSLDEQFF | NA | NA | TRBJ2-1 | TRBV6-5
TGTGCCAGCAGTGAATCGGAACAGGGAGTGATGGACACTGAAGCTTTCTTT | CASSESEQGVMDTEAFF | NA | once | TRBJ1-1 | TRBV6-1
TGTGCCAGCAGCTTACGGGGGCTCGTTCGCTATCCGGATGAAAAACTGTTTTTT | CASSLRGLVRYPDEKLFF | NA | few | TRBJ1-4 | TRBV7-9
TGTGCCAGCAGTCGAGCACAGGGAGGCAATCAGCCCCAGCATTTT | CASSRAQGGNQPQHF | NA | NA | TRBJ1-5 | TRBV6-5
TGTGCCAGTAGTATCGGAGCGGGGGGTCCTTACAATGAGCAGTTCTTC | CASSIGAGGPYNEQFF | TRBD2 | NA | TRBJ2-1 | TRBV19
TGTGCCAGCAGTTTAGACGGGCAGGTCCTCACCGGGGAGCTGTTTTTT | CASSLDGQVLTGELFF | NA | NA | TRBJ2-2 | TRBV27
TGCGCCAGCAGCCCCGTGGAGGGAATTACCTACGAGCAGTACTTC | CASSPVEGITYEQYF | NA | NA | TRBJ2-7 | TRBV4-1
TGTGCCAGCAGTTATGGCGTACAGGGGACCTACGAGCAGTACTTC | CASSYGVQGTYEQYF | TRBD1 | NA | TRBJ2-7 | TRBV6-5
TGCAGTGCTGACATCCGGGACGAGCAGTTCTTC | CSADIRDEQFF | NA | NA | TRBJ2-1 | TRBV20-1
TGCGCCAGCAGCCCACTTACCAACACAGCGAATGGCTACACCTTC | CASSPLTNTANGYTF | NA | NA | TRBJ1-2 | TRBV4-3